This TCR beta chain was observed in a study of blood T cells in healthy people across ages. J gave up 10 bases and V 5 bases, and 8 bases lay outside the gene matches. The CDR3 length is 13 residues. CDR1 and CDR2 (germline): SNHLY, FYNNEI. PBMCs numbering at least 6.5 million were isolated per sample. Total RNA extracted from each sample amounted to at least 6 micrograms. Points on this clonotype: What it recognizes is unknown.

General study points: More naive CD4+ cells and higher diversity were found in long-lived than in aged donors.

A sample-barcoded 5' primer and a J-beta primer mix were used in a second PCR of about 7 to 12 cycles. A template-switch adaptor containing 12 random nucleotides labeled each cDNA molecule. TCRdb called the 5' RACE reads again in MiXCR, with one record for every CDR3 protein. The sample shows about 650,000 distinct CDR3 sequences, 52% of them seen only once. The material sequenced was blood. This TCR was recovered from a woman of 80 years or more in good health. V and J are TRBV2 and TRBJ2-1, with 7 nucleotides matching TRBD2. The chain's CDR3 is CASSSTSFGEQFF. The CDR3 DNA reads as TGTGCCAGCAGTTCGACTAGCTTCGGCGAGCAGTTCTTC. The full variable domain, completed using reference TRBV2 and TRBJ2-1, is EPEVTQTPSHQVTQMGQEVILRCVPISNHLYFYWYRQILGQKVEFLVSFYNNEISEKSEIFDDQFSVERPDGSNFTLKIRSTKLEDSAMYFCASSSTSFGEQFFGPGTRLTVL.